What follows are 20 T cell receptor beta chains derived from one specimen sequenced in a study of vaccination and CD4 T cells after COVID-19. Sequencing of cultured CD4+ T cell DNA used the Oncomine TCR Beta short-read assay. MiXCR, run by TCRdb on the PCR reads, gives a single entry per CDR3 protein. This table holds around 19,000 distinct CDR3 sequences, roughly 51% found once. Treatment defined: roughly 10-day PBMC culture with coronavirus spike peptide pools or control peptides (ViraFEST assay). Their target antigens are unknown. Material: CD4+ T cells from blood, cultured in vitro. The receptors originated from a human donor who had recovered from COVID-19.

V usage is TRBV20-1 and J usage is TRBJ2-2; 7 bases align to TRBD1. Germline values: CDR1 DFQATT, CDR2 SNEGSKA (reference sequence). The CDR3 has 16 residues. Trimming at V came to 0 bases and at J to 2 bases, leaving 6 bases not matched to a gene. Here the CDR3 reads CSARDSGTANTGELFF. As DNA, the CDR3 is TGCAGTGCTAGAGATTCCGGGACAGCTAACACCGGGGAGCTGTTTTTT.

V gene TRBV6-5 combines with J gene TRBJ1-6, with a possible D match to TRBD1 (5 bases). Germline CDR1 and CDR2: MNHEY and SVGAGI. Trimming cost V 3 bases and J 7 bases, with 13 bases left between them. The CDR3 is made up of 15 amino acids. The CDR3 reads CASSYAGGENSPLHF. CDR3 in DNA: TGTGCCAGCAGTTATGCGGGGGGGGAAAATTCACCCCTCCACTTT.

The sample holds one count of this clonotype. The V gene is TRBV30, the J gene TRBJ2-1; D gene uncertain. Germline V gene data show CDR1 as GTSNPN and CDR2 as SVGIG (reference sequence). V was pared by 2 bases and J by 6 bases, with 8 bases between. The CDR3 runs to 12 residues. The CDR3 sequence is CAWSLGGNEQFF. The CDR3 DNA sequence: TGTGCCTGGAGTTTGGGTGGCAATGAGCAGTTCTTC.

The CDR3 sequence: CSATSTPPGLAGPFLGNEQFF. CDR3 DNA: TGCAGTGCTACCTCAACCCCACCGGGACTAGCGGGTCCGTTTTTAGGCAATGAGCAGTTCTTC. This sequence joins TRBV20-1 and TRBJ2-1, with 12 nucleotides matching TRBD2. The V segment lost 4 bases and the J segment 6 bases; nucleotides outside the gene matches: 25. CDR1 DFQATT and CDR2 SNEGSKA come from the germline V gene (reference sequence). This CDR3 contains 21 residues.

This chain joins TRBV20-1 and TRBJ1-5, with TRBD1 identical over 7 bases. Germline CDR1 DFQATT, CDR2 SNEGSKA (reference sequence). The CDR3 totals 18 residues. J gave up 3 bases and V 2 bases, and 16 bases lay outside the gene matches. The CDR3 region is CSARKGGTASGTNQPQHF. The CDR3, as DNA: TGCAGTGCTAGAAAAGGGGGGACAGCTTCGGGTACCAATCAGCCCCAGCATTTT.

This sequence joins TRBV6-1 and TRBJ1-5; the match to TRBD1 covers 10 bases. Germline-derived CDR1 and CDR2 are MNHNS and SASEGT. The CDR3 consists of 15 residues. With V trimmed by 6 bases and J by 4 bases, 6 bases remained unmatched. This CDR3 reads CASRLTGGGNQPQHF. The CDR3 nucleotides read TGTGCCAGCAGATTGACAGGGGGCGGAAATCAGCCCCAGCATTTT.

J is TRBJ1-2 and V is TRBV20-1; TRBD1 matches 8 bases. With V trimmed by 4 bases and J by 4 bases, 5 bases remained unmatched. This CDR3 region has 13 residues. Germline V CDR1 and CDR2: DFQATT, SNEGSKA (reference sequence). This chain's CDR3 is CSAIGQGGYGYTF. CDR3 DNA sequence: TGCAGTGCTATAGGACAGGGCGGCTATGGCTACACCTTC.

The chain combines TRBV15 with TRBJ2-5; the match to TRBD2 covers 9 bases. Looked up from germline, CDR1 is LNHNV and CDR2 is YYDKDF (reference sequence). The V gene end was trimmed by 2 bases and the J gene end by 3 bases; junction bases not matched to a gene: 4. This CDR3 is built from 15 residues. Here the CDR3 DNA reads TGTGCCACCAGCAGAATGACTAGCGGTAAAGAGACCCAGTACTTC. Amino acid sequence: CATSRMTSGKETQYF.

The CDR3 DNA follows: TGCAGTGCTAGAACCGGACAGATTACCAATCAGCCCCAGCATTTT. As protein: CSARTGQITNQPQHF. This sequence joins TRBV20-1 and TRBJ1-5; D might be TRBD1 (6 bases). Per the germline V gene, CDR1 is DFQATT and CDR2 is SNEGSKA (reference sequence). Deletions cut 2 bases from V and 3 bases from J, with 14 bases between. The CDR3 runs 15 residues.

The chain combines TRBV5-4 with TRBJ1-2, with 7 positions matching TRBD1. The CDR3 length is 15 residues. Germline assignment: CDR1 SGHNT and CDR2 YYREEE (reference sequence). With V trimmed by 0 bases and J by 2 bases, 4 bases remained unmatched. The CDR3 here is CASSLALGGNYGYTF. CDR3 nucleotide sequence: TGTGCCAGCAGCTTGGCCTTAGGGGGCAACTATGGCTACACCTTC.

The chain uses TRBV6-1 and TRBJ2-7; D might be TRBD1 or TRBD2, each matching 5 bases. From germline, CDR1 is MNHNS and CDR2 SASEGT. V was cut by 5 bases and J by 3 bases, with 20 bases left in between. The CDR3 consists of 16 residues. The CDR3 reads CASSPTGRESVYEQYF. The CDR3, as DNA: TGTGCCAGCAGTCCCACGGGACGGGAATCCGTCTACGAGCAGTACTTC.

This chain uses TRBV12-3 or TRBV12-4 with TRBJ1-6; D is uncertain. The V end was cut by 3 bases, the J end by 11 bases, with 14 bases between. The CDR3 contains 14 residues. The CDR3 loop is CASSLGISGPPLHF. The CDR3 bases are TGTGCCAGCAGTTTGGGGATTTCAGGTCCACCCCTCCACTTT.

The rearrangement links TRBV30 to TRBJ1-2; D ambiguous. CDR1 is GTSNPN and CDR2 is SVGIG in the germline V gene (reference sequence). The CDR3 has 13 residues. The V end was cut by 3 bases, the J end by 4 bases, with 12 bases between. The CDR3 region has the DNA TGTGCCTGGAGAGGTAGGGCAGGCTATGGCTACACCTTC. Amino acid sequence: CAWRGRAGYGYTF.

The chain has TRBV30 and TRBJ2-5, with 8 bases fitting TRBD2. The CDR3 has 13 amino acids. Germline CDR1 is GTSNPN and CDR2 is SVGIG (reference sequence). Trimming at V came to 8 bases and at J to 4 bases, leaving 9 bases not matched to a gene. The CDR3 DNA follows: TGTGCCAAAGCAGCGGGGGCGGGAGAGACCCAGTACTTC. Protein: CAKAAGAGETQYF. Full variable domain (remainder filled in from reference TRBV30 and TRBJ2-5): SQTIHQWPATLVQPVGSPLSLECTVEGTSNPNLYWYRQAAGRGLQLLFYSVGIGQISSEVPQNLSASRPQDRQFILSSKKLLLSDSGFYLCAKAAGAGETQYFGPGTRLLVL.

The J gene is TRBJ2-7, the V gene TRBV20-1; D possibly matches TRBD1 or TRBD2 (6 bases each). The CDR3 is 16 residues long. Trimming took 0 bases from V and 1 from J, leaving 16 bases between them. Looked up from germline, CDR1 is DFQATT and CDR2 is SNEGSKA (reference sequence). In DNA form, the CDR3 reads TGCAGTGCTAGAGACCCGGGGGCAGGGCTTTCCTACGAGCAGTACTTC. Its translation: CSARDPGAGLSYEQYF.

The CDR3 DNA is TGTGCCAGCAGGTTAACCGGGACAGGGGCGTCCGAGCAGTACTTC. This encodes CASRLTGTGASEQYF. This sequence joins TRBV28 and TRBJ2-7, with 10 bases aligning to TRBD1. J was trimmed by 6 bases and V by 6 bases; bases with no gene match: 11. The CDR3 consists of 15 residues. CDR1 and CDR2 from the germline V gene are MDHEN and SYDVKM.

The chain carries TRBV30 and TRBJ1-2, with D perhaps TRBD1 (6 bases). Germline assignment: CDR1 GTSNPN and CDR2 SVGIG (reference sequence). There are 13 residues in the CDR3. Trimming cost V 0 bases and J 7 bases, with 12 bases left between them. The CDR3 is CAWSVRGAVGYTF. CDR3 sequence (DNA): TGTGCCTGGAGTGTACGGGGGGCGGTTGGCTACACCTTC.

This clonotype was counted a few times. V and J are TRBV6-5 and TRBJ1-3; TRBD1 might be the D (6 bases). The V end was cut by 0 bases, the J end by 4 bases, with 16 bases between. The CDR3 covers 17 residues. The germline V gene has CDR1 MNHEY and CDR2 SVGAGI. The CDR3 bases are TGTGCCAGCAGTTACTCGAGGACAGCCCGTGGGGGAAACACCATATATTTT. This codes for CASSYSRTARGGNTIYF.

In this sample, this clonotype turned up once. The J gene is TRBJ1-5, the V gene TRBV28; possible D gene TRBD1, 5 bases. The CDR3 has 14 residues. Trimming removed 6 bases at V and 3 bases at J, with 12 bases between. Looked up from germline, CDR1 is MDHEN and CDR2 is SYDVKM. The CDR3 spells CASRRQGDNQPQHF. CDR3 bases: TGTGCCAGCAGGCGCCAGGGTGACAATCAGCCCCAGCATTTT.

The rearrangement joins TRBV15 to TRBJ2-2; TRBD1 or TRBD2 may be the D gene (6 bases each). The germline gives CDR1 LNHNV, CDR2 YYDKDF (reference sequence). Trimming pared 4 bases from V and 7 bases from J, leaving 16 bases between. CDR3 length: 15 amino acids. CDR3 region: CATSKGGAVDGELFF. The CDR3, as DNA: TGTGCCACCAGCAAGGGGGGAGCTGTGGACGGGGAGCTGTTTTTT.